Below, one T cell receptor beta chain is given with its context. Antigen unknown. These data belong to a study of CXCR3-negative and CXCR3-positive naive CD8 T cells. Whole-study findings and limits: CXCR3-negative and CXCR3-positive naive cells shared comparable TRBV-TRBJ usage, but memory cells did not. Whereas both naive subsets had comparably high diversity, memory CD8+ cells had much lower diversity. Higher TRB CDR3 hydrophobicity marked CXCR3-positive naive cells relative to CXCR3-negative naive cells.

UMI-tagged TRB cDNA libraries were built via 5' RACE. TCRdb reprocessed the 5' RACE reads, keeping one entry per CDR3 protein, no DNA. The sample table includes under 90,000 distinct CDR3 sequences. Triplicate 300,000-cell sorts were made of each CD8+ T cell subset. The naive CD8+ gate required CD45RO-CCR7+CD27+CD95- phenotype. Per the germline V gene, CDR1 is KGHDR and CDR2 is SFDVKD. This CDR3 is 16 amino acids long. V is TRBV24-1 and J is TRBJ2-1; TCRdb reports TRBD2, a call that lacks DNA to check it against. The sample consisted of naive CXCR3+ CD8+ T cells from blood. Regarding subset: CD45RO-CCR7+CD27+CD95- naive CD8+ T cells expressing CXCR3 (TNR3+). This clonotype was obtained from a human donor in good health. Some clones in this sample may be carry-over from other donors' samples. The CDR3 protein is CATSERAGYSYNEQFF.